These 28 T cell receptor beta chains came from one sample sequenced in a study of cytomegalovirus exposure and HLA in healthy donors. Amplification used 60 Vbeta primers and 13 Jbeta primers. TCRdb's copy holds only in-frame clones and misses some; the assay was immunoSEQ multiplex PCR. The data show 130,000 to 150,000 clones, with around four fifths seen just once and almost 2.5% held by the top ten. Sequenced material: PBMCs. These receptors all come from a boy between 2 and 10 years old in good health and CMV-seronegative.

The chain links TRBV9 to TRBJ2-7; 8 bases align to TRBD1. Germline V gene lookup returns CDR1 SGDLS and CDR2 YYNGEE. The CDR3 contains 15 residues. J lost 1 base, V lost 3 bases, and 6 bases had no gene match. The CDR3 loop is CASSAGQGESYEQYF. CDR3 DNA sequence: TGTGCCAGCAGCGCCGGACAGGGCGAGTCCTACGAGCAGTACTTC.

This clone was observed a handful of times. The rearrangement uses TRBV11-2 and TRBJ1-1, with D perhaps TRBD1 (6 bases). In germline, CDR1 is SGHAT, CDR2 FQNNGV. The CDR3 length is 13 residues. V was cut by 2 bases and J by 7 bases, with 11 bases left in between. The CDR3 nucleotides are TGTGCCAGCAGCTTAAGGGGGATGAGTGAAGCTTTCTTT. It encodes CASSLRGMSEAFF.

The V call is TRBV9, the J call TRBJ2-3, with D hard to call. The CDR3 spans 16 residues. Trimming cost V 0 bases and J 6 bases, with 17 bases left between them. Germline CDR1 and CDR2: SGDLS and YYNGEE. The CDR3 here is CASSVGLGSEVDTQYF. CDR3 nucleotide sequence: TGTGCCAGCAGCGTAGGACTCGGGTCCGAAGTGGATACGCAGTATTTT. Supplemented by reference TRBV9 and TRBJ2-3, the full variable domain reads DSGVTQTPKHLITATGQRVTLRCSPRSGDLSVYWYQQSLDQGLQFLIQYYNGEERAKGNILERFSAQQFPDLHSELNLSSLELGDSALYFCASSVGLGSEVDTQYFGPGTRLTVL.

A single count supports this clone. V and J are TRBV18 and TRBJ2-5, with TRBD1 as a possible D gene (6 bases). Germline loops: CDR1 KGHSH, CDR2 LQKENI. This CDR3 region has 15 residues. V was pared by 2 bases and J by 4 bases, with 14 bases between. The CDR3 spells CASSPVKGVGETQYF. DNA of the CDR3: TGTGCCAGCTCACCAGTGAAGGGGGTCGGAGAGACCCAGTACTTC.

This chain uses TRBV5-8 with TRBJ2-2, with TRBD2 identical over 10 bases. The CDR3 loop spans 16 amino acids. V gave up 0 bases and J gave up 2 bases; unmatched junction bases: 1. Per germline, CDR1 SGHTS and CDR2 YDEGEE. CDR3 in DNA: TGTGCCAGCAGCTTGGGACTAGCGGGCAACACCGGGGAGCTGTTTTTT. Translation: CASSLGLAGNTGELFF.

The chain carries TRBV11-3 and TRBJ2-3, with TRBD2 matching over 7 bases. The CDR3 is 17 residues long. Trimming cost V 2 bases and J 1 base; bases outside gene matches: 9. CDR1 SGHNT and CDR2 YENEEA come from the germline V gene. CDR3 sequence: CASSLIWEGSGTDTQYF. CDR3 DNA: TGTGCCAGCAGCTTAATTTGGGAGGGTAGCGGCACAGATACGCAGTATTTT.

The rearrangement joins TRBV28 to TRBJ2-7; 9 bases align to TRBD1. The CDR3 sequence is 16 residues long. Germline loops: CDR1 MDHEN, CDR2 SYDVKM. V shed 6 bases and J 3 bases; nucleotides not matched to a gene: 12. Here the CDR3 DNA reads TGTGCCAGCAGGAATTCCGGGACAGGGTTTAACTACGAGCAGTACTTC. It specifies CASRNSGTGFNYEQYF.

The chain couples TRBV28 to TRBJ2-3; the match to TRBD2 covers 9 bases. This CDR3 is built from 16 residues. Losses at the gene ends were 2 bases for V and 2 bases for J; bases not matched to a gene: 5. The germline gives CDR1 MDHEN, CDR2 SYDVKM. The CDR3 loop is CASSLRLAGFTDTQYF. The CDR3 DNA reads TGTGCCAGCAGTTTACGGCTAGCGGGATTCACAGATACGCAGTATTTT.

The rearrangement links TRBV6-1 to TRBJ2-5; 10 positions match TRBD1. The CDR3 spans 14 residues. With V trimmed by 3 bases and J by 5 bases, 3 bases remained unmatched. CDR1 and CDR2 (germline): MNHNS, SASEGT. This CDR3 is CASSETGGRETQYF. CDR3 nucleotides: TGTGCCAGCAGTGAGACAGGGGGCCGGGAGACCCAGTACTTC.

This clone was observed a few times. The rearrangement uses TRBV25-1 and TRBJ2-7; TRBD1 aligns across 9 bases. CDR1 is MGHDK, CDR2 SYGVNS, per germline. The CDR3 consists of 13 residues. After removal of 8 bases from V and 2 bases from J, the junction contained 4 bases not matched to a gene. DNA for the CDR3: TGTGCCAGCTTGGGACAGGGCGCCTACGAGCAGTACTTC. This gives the protein CASLGQGAYEQYF.

The chain joins TRBV4-2 to TRBJ2-3, with TRBD2 identical over 13 bases. This CDR3 region has 20 residues. Per germline, CDR1 LGHNA and CDR2 YNFKEQ. Unmatched junction bases numbered 10, after V lost 1 base and J lost 0 bases. CDR3 nucleotide sequence: TGTGCCAGCAGCCAAGGTACTAGCGGGGGGGTTTTGCCGAGCACAGATACGCAGTATTTT. It yields the protein CASSQGTSGGVLPSTDTQYF.

The chain links TRBV29-1 to TRBJ2-1; D gene unclear. The CDR3 has 10 amino acids. CDR1 is SQVTM and CDR2 is ANQGSEA in the germline V gene. The V and J ends lost 4 bases and 6 bases respectively, with 4 bases between them. The CDR3 DNA sequence: TGCAGCGTTGCGAGCAATGAGCAGTTCTTC. Protein product: CSVASNEQFF.

The V gene is TRBV4-1, the J gene TRBJ2-6; tentative D call: TRBD2 (5 bases). Germline V gene sequence: CDR1 MGHRA, CDR2 YSYEKL. The V and J ends lost 4 bases and 4 bases respectively, with 23 bases between them. The CDR3 runs to 19 residues. CDR3 DNA sequence: TGCGCCAGCAGCCTAAGCGACTACCGACAAAGGAGGGGGGCCAACGTCCTGACTTTC. Translation: CASSLSDYRQRRGANVLTF.

In nucleotides, the CDR3 is TGTGCCAGCAGTCGAGGAGAGGATTCCTACGAGCAGTACTTC. It specifies CASSRGEDSYEQYF. The V gene is TRBV28, the J gene TRBJ2-7; D call uncertain. Trimming left V 5 bases short and J 1 base short, with 12 bases between. Germline assignment: CDR1 MDHEN and CDR2 SYDVKM. This CDR3 has 14 residues.

This chain joins TRBV9 and TRBJ1-2, with D perhaps TRBD1 (5 bases). The CDR3 has 15 residues. The V end lost 4 bases, the J end lost 3 bases, and 16 bases lay between the germline ends. Looked up from germline, CDR1 is SGDLS and CDR2 is YYNGEE. CDR3 region: CASSPEDNLDYGYTF. CDR3 nucleotide sequence: TGTGCCAGCAGCCCTGAGGACAATCTAGACTATGGCTACACCTTC.

The CDR3 bases are TGTGCCAGCAGCCCCTCCAGGACAGGGAACGACGAGCAGTACTTC. Amino acid sequence: CASSPSRTGNDEQYF. This rearrangement joins TRBV7-2 to TRBJ2-5; 8 bases agree with TRBD1. The J call may be mistaken, given a closer DNA end match to TRBJ2-7. The length of the CDR3 is 15 residues. From germline, CDR1 is SGHTA and CDR2 FQGNSA.

The V call is TRBV9, the J call TRBJ2-7, with D possibly matching TRBD2 (5 bases). The CDR3 is 15 residues long. V lost 0 bases to trimming and J lost 2 bases, with 12 bases between them. Germline lookup yields CDR1 SGDLS and CDR2 YYNGEE. The CDR3 sequence is CASSVAALAAYEQYF. In nucleotides, the CDR3 is TGTGCCAGCAGCGTAGCCGCGCTAGCCGCCTACGAGCAGTACTTC.

The chain links TRBV28 to TRBJ2-7, with D possibly TRBD1 on 6 matching bases. This CDR3 contains 14 residues. Germline assignment: CDR1 MDHEN and CDR2 SYDVKM. The V and J ends lost 5 bases and 3 bases respectively, with 14 bases between them. The CDR3 region has the DNA TGTGCCAGCAGTCCCCAGGACAGAATCTACGAGCAGTACTTC. Translating it yields CASSPQDRIYEQYF.

J is TRBJ2-7 and V is TRBV4-3; TRBD1 agrees at 8 bases. The V segment lost 5 bases and the J segment 3 bases; nucleotides outside the gene matches: 9. The CDR3 runs to 15 residues. Germline assignment: CDR1 LGHNA and CDR2 YSLEER. CDR3 sequence (DNA): TGCGCCAGCAGCGAAGTACAGGGGGGTGTCTACGAGCAGTACTTC. It yields the protein CASSEVQGGVYEQYF.

The gene calls are TRBV5-1 and TRBJ2-1; 12 nucleotides match TRBD2. CDR3 size: 19 residues. Germline V lookup: CDR1 SGHRS, CDR2 YFSETQ. The trim removed 8 bases at V and 1 base at J, leaving 16 bases unmatched. The CDR3 DNA reads as TGCGCCAGTAAAATTACTAGCGGGAGGAGTGTACGGTCCTACAATGAGCAGTTCTTC. Translating it yields CASKITSGRSVRSYNEQFF.

The gene calls are TRBV11-1 and TRBJ1-1; D is uncertain. From germline, CDR1 is SGHAT and CDR2 FQDESV (reference sequence). Trimming shortened V by 5 bases and J by 1 base, and 8 bases separated the two germline ends. CDR3 size: 13 residues. CDR3 DNA: TGTGCCAGCAGCGCGACATCGAACACTGAAGCTTTCTTT. It translates to CASSATSNTEAFF. The whole variable domain, filled in from reference TRBV11-1 and TRBJ1-1, reads EAEVAQSPRYKITEKSQAVAFWCDPISGHATLYWYRQILGQGPELLVQFQDESVVDDSQLPKDRFSAERLKGVDSTLKIQPAELGDSAMYLCASSATSNTEAFFGQGTRLTVV.

The V gene is TRBV2, the J gene TRBJ2-5, with D tentatively TRBD1 (6 bases). V was clipped by 3 bases and J by 7 bases, with 21 bases between them. This CDR3 comprises 16 residues. The germline CDR1 and CDR2 sequences are SNHLY and FYNNEI. In nucleotides, the CDR3 is TGTGCCAGCAGTGATGGCGACAGGCCCCGGTGGGGGACCCAGTACTTC. Translated, it gives CASSDGDRPRWGTQYF.

This chain uses TRBV5-1 with TRBJ2-1, with D perhaps TRBD2 (5 bases). V was shortened by 4 bases and J by 0 bases, with 14 bases between the two germline ends. Germline V lookup: CDR1 SGHRS, CDR2 YFSETQ. The CDR3 consists of 16 residues. The CDR3 loop is CASSASEASSYNEQFF. The CDR3 DNA is TGCGCCAGCAGCGCGTCGGAGGCTAGCTCCTACAATGAGCAGTTCTTC.

The chain is built from TRBV10-1 and TRBJ2-3, with 7 bases aligning to TRBD1. Per the germline V gene, CDR1 is WNHNN and CDR2 is SYGVQD (reference sequence). The J segment lost 4 bases and the V segment lost 8 bases, leaving 12 bases of the junction unmatched. The CDR3 runs to 15 residues. The CDR3 here is CASSHRGSDADTQYF. CDR3 in DNA: TGCGCCAGCTCTCACAGGGGTTCAGACGCAGATACGCAGTATTTT.

The CDR3 sequence is CASSTTSGGVDTQYF. CDR3 coding DNA: TGCGCCAGCAGCACCACTAGCGGGGGCGTGGATACGCAGTATTTT. The chain joins TRBV5-1 to TRBJ2-3; the match to TRBD2 covers 11 bases. Germline CDR1 reads SGHRS; CDR2 reads YFSETQ. J gave up 6 bases and V 4 bases, and 7 bases lay outside the gene matches. This CDR3 has 15 residues.

This clone was seen more than once but under ten times. The chain recombines TRBV7-2 with TRBJ2-7; no firm D call. V was cut by 9 bases and J by 1 base, with 16 bases left in between. The CDR3 contains 14 residues. The germline V gene encodes CDR1 SGHTA and CDR2 FQGNSA. Here the CDR3 reads CARTTTDPSYEQYF. In DNA form, the CDR3 reads TGTGCCAGGACCACGACTGATCCGTCCTACGAGCAGTACTTC.

A single count supports this clone. The chain carries TRBV7-6 and TRBJ2-3, with 12 bases identical to TRBD1. Germline V CDR1 and CDR2: SGHVS, FNYEAQ. V lost 3 bases, J lost 2 bases, and 6 bases stayed unmatched. This CDR3 is 17 amino acids long. The CDR3 DNA sequence: TGTGCCAGCAGCTTTGTGGGACAGGGGGCTATCACAGATACGCAGTATTTT. Protein: CASSFVGQGAITDTQYF.

The CDR3 reads CASSLIRVAGTEAFF. CDR3 nucleotides: TGTGCCAGCAGTTTGATTAGAGTCGCGGGTACTGAAGCTTTCTTT. This chain links TRBV27 with TRBJ1-1; D gene uncertain. The CDR3 is 15 residues long. Trimming cost V 3 bases and J 5 bases, with 16 bases left between them. CDR1 is MNHEY and CDR2 is SMNVEV in the germline V gene (reference sequence).